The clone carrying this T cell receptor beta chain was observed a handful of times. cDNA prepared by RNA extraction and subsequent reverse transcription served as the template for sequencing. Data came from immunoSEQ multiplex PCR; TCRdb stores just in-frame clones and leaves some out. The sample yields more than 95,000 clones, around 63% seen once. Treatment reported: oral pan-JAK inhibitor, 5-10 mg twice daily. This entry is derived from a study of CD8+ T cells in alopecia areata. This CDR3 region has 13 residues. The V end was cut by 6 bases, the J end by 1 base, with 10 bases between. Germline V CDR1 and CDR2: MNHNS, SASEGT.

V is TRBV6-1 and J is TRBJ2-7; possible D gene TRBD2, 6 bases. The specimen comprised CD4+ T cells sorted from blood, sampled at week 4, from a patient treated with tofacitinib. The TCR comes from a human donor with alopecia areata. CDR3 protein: CASRDGLSYEQYF. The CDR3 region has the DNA TGTGCCAGCAGAGACGGACTATCCTACGAGCAGTACTTC.